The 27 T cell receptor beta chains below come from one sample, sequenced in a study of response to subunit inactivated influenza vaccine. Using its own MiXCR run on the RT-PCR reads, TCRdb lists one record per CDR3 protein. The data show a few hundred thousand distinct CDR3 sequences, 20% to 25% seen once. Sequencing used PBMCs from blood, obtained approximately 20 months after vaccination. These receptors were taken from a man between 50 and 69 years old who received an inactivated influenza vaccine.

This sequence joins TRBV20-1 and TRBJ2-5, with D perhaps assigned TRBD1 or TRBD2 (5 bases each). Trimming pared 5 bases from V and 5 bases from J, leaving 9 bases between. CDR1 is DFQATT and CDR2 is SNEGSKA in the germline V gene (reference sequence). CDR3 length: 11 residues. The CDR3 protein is CSARDLETQYF. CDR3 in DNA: TGCAGTGCTCGGGACCTTGAGACCCAGTACTTC.

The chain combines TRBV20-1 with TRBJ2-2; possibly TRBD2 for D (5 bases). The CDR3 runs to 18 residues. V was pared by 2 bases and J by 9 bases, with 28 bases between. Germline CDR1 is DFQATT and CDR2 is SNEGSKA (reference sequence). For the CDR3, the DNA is TGCAGTGCTAGACATGGTGGTGGGGTAGCGAGTTATGGCCGGGAGCTGTTTTTT. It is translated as CSARHGGGVASYGRELFF.

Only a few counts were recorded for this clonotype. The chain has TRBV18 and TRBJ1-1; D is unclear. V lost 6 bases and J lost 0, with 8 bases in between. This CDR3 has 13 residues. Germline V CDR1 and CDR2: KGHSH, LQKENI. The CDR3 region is CASSGALNTEAFF. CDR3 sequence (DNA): TGTGCCAGCTCCGGAGCTCTGAACACTGAAGCTTTCTTT.

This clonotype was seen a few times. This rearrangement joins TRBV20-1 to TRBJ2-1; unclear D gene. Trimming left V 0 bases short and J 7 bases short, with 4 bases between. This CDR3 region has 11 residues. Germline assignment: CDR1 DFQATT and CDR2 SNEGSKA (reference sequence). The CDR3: CSAREPNEQFF. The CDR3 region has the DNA TGCAGTGCTAGAGAGCCAAATGAGCAGTTCTTC.

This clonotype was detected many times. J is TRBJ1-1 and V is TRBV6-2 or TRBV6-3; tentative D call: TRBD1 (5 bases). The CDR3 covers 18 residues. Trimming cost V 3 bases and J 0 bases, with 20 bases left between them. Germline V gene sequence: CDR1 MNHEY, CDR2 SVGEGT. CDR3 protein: CASSYRVSTGPMNTEAFF. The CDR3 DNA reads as TGTGCCAGCAGTTATCGCGTCAGTACGGGGCCCATGAACACTGAAGCTTTCTTT.

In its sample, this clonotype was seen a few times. The CDR3 DNA is TGTGCCAGCTCACCACTTCCAAGCATCGAGACCCAGTACTTC. As protein: CASSPLPSIETQYF. The chain employs TRBV18 and TRBJ2-5; the D is unclear. Germline V gene lookup returns CDR1 KGHSH and CDR2 LQKENI. V shed 1 base and J shed 5 bases, with 11 bases lying between them. CDR3 length equals 14 residues. Together with reference TRBV18 and TRBJ2-5, the CDR3 gives the full variable domain: NAGVMQNPRHLVRRRGQEARLRCSPMKGHSHVYWYRQLPEEGLKFMVYLQKENIIDESGMPKERFSAEFPKEGPSILRIQQVVRGDSAAYFCASSPLPSIETQYFGPGTRLLVL.

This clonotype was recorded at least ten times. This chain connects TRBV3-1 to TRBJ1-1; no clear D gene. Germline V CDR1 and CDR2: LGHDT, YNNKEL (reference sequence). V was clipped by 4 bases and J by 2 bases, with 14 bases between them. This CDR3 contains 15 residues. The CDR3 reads CASSPQRGLNTEAFF. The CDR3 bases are TGTGCCAGCAGCCCCCAGCGGGGATTAAACACTGAAGCTTTCTTT.

CDR3 nucleotide sequence: TGTGCCAGCAGTGCGAAGCAGTACGAGCAGTACTTC. It codes for CASSAKQYEQYF. This rearrangement joins TRBV2 to TRBJ2-7, with D hard to call. The CDR3 length is 12 residues. Trimming shortened V by 4 bases and J by 4 bases, and 8 bases separated the two germline ends. The germline V gene encodes CDR1 SNHLY and CDR2 FYNNEI.

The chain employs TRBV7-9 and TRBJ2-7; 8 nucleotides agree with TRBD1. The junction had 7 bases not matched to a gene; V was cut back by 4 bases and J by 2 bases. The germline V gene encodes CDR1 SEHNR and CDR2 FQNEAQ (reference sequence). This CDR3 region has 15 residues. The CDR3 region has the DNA TGTGCCAGCAGCTCCCCCTCGACAGGGGCCTACGAGCAGTACTTC. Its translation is CASSSPSTGAYEQYF.

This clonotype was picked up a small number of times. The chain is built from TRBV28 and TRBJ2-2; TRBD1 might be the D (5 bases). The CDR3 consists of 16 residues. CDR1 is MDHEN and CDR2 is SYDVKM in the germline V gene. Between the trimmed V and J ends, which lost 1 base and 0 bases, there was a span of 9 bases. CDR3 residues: CASSLFGAPNTGELFF. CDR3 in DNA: TGTGCCAGCAGTTTATTTGGGGCACCGAACACCGGGGAGCTGTTTTTT.

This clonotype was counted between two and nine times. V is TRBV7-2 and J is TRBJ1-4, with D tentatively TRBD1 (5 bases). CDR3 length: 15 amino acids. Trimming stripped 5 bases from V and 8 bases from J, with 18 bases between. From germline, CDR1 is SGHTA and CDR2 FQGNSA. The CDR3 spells CASSLSGAGVEKLFF. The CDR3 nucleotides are TGTGCCAGCAGCCTATCCGGGGCCGGGGTAGAAAAACTGTTTTTT.

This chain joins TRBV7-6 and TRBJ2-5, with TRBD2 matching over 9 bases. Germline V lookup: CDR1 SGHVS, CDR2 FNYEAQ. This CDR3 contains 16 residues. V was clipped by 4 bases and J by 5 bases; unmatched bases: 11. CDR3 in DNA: TGTGCCAGCAGCTCGCGAGGACTAGCGTCCCGCGAGACCCAGTACTTC. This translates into CASSSRGLASRETQYF.

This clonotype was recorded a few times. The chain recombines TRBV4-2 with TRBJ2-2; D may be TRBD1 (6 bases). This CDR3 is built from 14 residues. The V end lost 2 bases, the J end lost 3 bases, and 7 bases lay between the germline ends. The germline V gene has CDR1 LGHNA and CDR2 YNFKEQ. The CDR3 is CASSQNRDTGELFF. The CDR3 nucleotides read TGTGCCAGCAGCCAAAACAGGGACACCGGGGAGCTGTTTTTT.

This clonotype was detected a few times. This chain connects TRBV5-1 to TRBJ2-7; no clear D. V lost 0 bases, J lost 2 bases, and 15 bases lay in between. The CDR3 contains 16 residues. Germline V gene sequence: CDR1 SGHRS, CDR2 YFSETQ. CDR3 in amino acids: CASSLASYPGTYEQYF. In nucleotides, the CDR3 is TGCGCCAGCAGCTTGGCCTCCTATCCGGGCACCTACGAGCAGTACTTC. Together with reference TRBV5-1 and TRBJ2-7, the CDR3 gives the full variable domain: KAGVTQTPRYLIKTRGQQVTLSCSPISGHRSVSWYQQTPGQGLQFLFEYFSETQRNKGNFPGRFSGRQFSNSRSEMNVSTLELGDSALYLCASSLASYPGTYEQYFGPGTRLTVT.

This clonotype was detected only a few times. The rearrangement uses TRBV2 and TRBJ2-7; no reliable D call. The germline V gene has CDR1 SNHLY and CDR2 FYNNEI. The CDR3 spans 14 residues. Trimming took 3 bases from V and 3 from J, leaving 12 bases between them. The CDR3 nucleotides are TGTGCCAGCAGTGAGCTTAAGAGGTACTACGAGCAGTACTTC. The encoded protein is CASSELKRYYEQYF.

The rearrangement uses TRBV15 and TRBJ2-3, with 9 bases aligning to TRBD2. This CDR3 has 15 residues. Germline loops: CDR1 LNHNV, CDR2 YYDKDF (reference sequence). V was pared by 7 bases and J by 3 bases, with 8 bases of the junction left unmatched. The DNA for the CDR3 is TGTGCCACCAACCCTGCGGGAGGGCCAACAGATACGCAGTATTTT. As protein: CATNPAGGPTDTQYF.

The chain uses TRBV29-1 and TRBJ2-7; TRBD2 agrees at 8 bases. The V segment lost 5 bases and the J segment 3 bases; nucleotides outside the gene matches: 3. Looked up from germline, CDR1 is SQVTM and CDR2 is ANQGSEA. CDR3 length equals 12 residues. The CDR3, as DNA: TGCAGCGTTCGGGAGGGGATCTACGAGCAGTACTTC. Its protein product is CSVREGIYEQYF.

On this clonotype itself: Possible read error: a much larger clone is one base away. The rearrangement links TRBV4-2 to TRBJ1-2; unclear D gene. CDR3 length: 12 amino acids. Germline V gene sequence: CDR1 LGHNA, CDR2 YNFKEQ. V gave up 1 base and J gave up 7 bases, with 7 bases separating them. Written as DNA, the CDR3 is TGTGCCAGCAGCCAAGGAAGGGCTGGCTACACCTTC. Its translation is CASSQGRAGYTF.

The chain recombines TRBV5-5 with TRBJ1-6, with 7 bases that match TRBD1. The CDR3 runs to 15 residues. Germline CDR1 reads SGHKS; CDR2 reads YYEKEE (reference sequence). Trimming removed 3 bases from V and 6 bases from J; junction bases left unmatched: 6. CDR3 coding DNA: TGTGCCAGCAGCTGGGACAGTGGGATTAATTCACCCCTCCACTTT. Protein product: CASSWDSGINSPLHF.

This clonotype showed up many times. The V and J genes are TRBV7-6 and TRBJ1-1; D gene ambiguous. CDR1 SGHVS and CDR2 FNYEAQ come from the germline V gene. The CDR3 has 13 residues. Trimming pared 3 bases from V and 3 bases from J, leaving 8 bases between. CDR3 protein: CASSFSRDTEAFF. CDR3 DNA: TGTGCCAGCAGCTTTTCGAGGGACACTGAAGCTTTCTTT. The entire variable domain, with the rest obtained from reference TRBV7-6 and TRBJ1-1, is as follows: GAGVSQSPRYKVTKRGQDVALRCDPISGHVSLYWYRQALGQGPEFLTYFNYEAQQDKSGLPNDRFSAERPEGSISTLTIQRTEQRDSAMYRCASSFSRDTEAFFGQGTRLTVV.

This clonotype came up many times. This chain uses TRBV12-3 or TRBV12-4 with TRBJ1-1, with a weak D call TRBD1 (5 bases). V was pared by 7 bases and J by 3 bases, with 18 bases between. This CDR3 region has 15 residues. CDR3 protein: CASTRPAGRHTEAFF. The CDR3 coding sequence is TGTGCCAGCACCCGCCCTGCAGGGCGGCACACTGAAGCTTTCTTT.

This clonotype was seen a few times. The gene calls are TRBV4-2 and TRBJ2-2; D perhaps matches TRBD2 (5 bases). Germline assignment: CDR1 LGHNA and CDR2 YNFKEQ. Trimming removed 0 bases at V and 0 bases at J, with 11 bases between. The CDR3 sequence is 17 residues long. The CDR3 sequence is CASSQDLAGPNTGELFF. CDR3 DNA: TGTGCCAGCAGCCAAGATTTGGCGGGCCCGAACACCGGGGAGCTGTTTTTT.

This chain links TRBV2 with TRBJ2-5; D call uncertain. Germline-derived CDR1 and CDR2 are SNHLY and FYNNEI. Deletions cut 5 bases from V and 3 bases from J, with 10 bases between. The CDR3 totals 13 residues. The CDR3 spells CASSPPVEETQYF. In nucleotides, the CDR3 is TGTGCCAGCAGTCCCCCGGTCGAAGAGACCCAGTACTTC.

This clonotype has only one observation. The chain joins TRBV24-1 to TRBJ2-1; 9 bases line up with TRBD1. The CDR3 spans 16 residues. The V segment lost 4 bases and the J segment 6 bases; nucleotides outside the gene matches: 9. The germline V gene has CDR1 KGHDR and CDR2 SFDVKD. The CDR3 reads CATSDHTGGLLNEQFF. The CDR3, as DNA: TGTGCCACCAGTGACCATACAGGGGGCCTGCTCAATGAGCAGTTCTTC.

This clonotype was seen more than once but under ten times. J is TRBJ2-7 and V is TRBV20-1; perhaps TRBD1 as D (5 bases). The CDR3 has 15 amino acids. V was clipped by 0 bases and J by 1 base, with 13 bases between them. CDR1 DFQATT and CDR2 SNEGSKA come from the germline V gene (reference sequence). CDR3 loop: CSAREGAVPSYEQYF. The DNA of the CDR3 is TGCAGTGCTAGAGAAGGGGCAGTTCCTTCCTACGAGCAGTACTTC.

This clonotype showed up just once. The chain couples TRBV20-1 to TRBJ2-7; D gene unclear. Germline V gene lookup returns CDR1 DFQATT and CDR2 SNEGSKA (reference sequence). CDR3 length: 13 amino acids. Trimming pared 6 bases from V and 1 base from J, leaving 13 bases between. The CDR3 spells CSAPSRGSYEQYF. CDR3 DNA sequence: TGCAGTGCCCCGTCTCGAGGTTCCTACGAGCAGTACTTC.

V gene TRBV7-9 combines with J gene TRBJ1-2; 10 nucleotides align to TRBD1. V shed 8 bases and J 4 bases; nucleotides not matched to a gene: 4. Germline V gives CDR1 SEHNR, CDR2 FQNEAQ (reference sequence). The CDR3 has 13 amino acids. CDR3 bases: TGTGCCAGCCCAGGACAGGGGGGCTATGGCTACACCTTC. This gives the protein CASPGQGGYGYTF.